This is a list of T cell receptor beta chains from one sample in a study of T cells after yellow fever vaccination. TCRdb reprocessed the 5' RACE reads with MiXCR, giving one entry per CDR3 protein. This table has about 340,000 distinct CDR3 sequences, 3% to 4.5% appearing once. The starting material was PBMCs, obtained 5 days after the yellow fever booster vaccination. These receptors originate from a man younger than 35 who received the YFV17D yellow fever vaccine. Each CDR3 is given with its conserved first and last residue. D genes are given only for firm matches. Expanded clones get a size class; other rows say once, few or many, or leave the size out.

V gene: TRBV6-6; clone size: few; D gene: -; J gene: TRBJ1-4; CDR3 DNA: TGTGCCAGCAGTCACGCATCAACTAATGAAAAACTGTTTTTT; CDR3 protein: CASSHASTNEKLFF
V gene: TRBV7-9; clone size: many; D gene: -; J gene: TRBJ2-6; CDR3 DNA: TGTGCCAGCAGCCTAGACCTCTCTGGGGCCAACGTCCTGACTTTC; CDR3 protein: CASSLDLSGANVLTF
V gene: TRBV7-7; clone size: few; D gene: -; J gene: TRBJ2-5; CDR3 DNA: TGTGCTAGCAGCTTGTTTCCCCTGACTCGGGACGAGACCCAGTACTTC; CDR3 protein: CASSLFPLTRDETQYF
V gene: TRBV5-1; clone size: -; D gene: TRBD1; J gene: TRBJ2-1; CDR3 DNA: TGCGCCAGCAGCACGGGACAGGCCGCCTACAATGAGCAGTTCTTC; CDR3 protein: CASSTGQAAYNEQFF
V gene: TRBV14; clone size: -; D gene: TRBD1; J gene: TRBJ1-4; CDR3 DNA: TGTGCCAGCAGCCAAGGGACAGGGTGGACTAATGAAAAACTGTTTTTT; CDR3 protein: CASSQGTGWTNEKLFF
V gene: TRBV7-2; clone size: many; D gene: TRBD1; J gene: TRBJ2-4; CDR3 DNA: TGTGCCAGCAAACAGGGGGGCGCAAACATTCAGTACTTC; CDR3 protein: CASKQGGANIQYF
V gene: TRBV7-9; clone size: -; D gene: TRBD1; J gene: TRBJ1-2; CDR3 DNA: TGTGCCAGCAGTCGGGACAGAACCTATGGCTACACCTTC; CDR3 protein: CASSRDRTYGYTF
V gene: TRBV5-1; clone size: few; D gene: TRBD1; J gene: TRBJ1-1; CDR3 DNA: TGCGCCAGCAGCTCGGGACAGGGGAAGAACACTGAAGCTTTCTTT; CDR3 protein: CASSSGQGKNTEAFF
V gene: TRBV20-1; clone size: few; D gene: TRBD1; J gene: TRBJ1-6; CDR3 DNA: TGCAGTGCAGGGGACAGGGGGTATAATTCACCCCTCCACTTT; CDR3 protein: CSAGDRGYNSPLHF
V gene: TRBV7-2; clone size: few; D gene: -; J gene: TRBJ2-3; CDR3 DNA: TGTGCCAGCAGCTACCCACGAGGGGGGGGGCCGGGCACAGATACGCAGTATTTT; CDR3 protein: CASSYPRGGGPGTDTQYF
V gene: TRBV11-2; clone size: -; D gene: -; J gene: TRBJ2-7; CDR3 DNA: TGTGCCAGCAGCTCGGCAAGGTACGAGCAGTACTTC; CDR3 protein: CASSSARYEQYF
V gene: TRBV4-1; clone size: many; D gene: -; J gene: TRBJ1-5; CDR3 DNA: TGCGCCAGCAGCTCCTTTGCGGGACTCAATCAGCCCCAGCATTTT; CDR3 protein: CASSSFAGLNQPQHF
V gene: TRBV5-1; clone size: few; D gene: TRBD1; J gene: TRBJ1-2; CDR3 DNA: TGCGCCAGCGGACAGGAGTACTATGGCTACACCTTC; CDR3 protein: CASGQEYYGYTF
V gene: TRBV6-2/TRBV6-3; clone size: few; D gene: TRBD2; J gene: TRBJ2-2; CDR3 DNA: TGTGCCAGCAGCCCTAGCGGGGGGCCCATTCCGAACACCGGGGAGCTGTTTTTT; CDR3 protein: CASSPSGGPIPNTGELFF
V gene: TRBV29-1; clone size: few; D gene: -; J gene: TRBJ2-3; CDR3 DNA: TGCAGCGTTGAGTTGACAGATACGCAGTATTTT; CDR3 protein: CSVELTDTQYF
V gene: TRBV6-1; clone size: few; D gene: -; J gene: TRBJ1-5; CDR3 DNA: TGTGCCAGCAGTGGACAGGCCGACAATCAGCCCCAGCATTTT; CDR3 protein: CASSGQADNQPQHF
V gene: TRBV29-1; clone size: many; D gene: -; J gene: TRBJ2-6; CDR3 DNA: TGCAGCGTGGCTCTCTCTGGGGCCAACGTCCTGACTTTC; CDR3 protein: CSVALSGANVLTF
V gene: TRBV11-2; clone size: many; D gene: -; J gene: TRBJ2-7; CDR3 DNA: TGTGCCAGCAGCTTAGGTGTAGGCAGGGCCTACGAGCAGTACTTC; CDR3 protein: CASSLGVGRAYEQYF
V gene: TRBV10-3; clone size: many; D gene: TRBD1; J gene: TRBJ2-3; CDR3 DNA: TGTGCCATCAGTCCACAGGGGGCAGGGGCAGATACGCAGTATTTT; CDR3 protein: CAISPQGAGADTQYF
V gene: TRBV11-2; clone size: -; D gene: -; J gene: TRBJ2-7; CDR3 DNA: TGTGCCAGCAGCTTAGGGGGGGTGTACTACGAGCAGTACTTC; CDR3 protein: CASSLGGVYYEQYF
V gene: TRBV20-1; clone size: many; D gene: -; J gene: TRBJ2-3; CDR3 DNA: TGCAGTGCTAGAGATTCCAGCGGGTATATAACGCAGTATTTT; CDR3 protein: CSARDSSGYITQYF
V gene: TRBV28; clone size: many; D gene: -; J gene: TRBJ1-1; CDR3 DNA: TGTGCCAGCAGGGGATCCCTGAACACTGAAGCTTTCTTT; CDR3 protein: CASRGSLNTEAFF
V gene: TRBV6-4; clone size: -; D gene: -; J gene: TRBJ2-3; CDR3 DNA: TGTGCCAGCAGTGAGGGGGCGGGGCCGCAGTATTTT; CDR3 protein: CASSEGAGPQYF
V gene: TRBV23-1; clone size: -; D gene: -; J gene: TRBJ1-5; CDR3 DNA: TGCGCCAGCAGACCCACCGGGACTGAGAATCAGCCCCAGCATTTT; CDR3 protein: CASRPTGTENQPQHF
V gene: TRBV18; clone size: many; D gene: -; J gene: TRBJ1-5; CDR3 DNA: TGTGCCAGCTCAAGCCCCGGTCAGCCCCAGCATTTT; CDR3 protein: CASSSPGQPQHF
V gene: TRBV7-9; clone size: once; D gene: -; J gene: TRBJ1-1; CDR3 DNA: TGTGCCAGCAAGCTACAGGAGAACACTGAAGCTTTCTTT; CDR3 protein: CASKLQENTEAFF
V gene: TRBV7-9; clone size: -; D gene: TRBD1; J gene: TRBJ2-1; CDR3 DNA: TGTGCCAGCAGCGCTAGGGACAGGAACTGGAATGAGCAGTTCTTC; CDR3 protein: CASSARDRNWNEQFF
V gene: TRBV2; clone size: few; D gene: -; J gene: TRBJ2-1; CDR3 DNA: TGTGCCAGCCAGGGCTACAATGAGCAGTTCTTC; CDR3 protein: CASQGYNEQFF
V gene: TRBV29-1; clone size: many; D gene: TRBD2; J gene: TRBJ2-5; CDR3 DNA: TGCAGCGCAGAAGGACTAGCGGGGGAAGAGACCCAGTACTTC; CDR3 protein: CSAEGLAGEETQYF
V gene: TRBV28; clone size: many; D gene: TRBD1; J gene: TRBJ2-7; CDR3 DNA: TGTGCCAGCAGTTTCAGGGACAGGGAGACGTACGAGCAGTACTTC; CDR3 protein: CASSFRDRETYEQYF
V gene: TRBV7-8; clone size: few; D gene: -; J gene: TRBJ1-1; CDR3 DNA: TGTGCCAGCAGCTTACCCACAGGGACGAACACTGAAGCTTTCTTT; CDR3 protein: CASSLPTGTNTEAFF
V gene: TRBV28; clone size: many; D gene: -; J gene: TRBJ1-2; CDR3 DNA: TGTGCCAGCAGCCTCGGGACAAACTATGGCTACACCTTC; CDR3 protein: CASSLGTNYGYTF
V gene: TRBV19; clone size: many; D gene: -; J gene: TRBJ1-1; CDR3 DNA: TGTGCCAGTAGTATGGGGCGGACTGAAGCTTTCTTT; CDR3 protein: CASSMGRTEAFF
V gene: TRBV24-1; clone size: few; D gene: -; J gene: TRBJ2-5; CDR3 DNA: TGTGCCACCAGTGATTTAAGTAGAAGGGGGGCCCAGTACTTC; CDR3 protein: CATSDLSRRGAQYF
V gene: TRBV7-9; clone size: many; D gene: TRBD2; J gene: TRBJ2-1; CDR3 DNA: TGTGCCAGCAGGTCTCAACCGGGACTAGCGGAAAACAATGAGCAGTTCTTC; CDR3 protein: CASRSQPGLAENNEQFF
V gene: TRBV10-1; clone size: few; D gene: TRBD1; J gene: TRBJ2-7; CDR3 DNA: TGCGCCAGCAGTGAGTCCGGGACAGGTTCCTACGAGCAGTACTTC; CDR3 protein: CASSESGTGSYEQYF
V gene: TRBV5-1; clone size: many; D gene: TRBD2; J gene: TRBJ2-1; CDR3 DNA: TGCGCCAGCAGCACCGGGACTAGCGGGGAGGGGCAGTTCTTC; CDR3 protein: CASSTGTSGEGQFF
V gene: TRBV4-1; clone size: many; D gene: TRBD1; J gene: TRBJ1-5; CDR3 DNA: TGCGCCAGCAGCTTACGACAGGGCAGGGGGTATCAGCCCCAGCATTTT; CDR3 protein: CASSLRQGRGYQPQHF
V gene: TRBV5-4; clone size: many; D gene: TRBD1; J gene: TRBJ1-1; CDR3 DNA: TGTGCCAGCAGCTTGACAGGGGGCCGGGAAGCTTTCTTT; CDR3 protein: CASSLTGGREAFF
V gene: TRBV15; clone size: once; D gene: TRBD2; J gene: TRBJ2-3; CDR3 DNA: TGTGCCACCAGCAGAGATTCCCCTAGCGGGGGGGTTTCGAGAGATACGCAGTATTTT; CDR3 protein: CATSRDSPSGGVSRDTQYF
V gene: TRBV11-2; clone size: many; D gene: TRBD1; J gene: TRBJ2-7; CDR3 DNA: TGTGCCAGCAGCTTAGTAGAGGGGGCTACCTACGAGCAGTACTTC; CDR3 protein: CASSLVEGATYEQYF
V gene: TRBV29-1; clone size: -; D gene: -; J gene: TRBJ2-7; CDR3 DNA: TGCAGCGTTGCTGGACTCCGGAGCGAGCAGTACTTC; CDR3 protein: CSVAGLRSEQYF
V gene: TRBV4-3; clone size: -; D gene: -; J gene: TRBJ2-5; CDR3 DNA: TGCGCCAGCAGCCAAGTTCTAGAGTCGGAGACCCAGTACTTC; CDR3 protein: CASSQVLESETQYF
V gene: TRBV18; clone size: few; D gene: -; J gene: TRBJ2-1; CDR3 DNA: TGTGCCAGCTCACCAATGGGGGCCTCCTACAATGAGCAGTTCTTC; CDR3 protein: CASSPMGASYNEQFF
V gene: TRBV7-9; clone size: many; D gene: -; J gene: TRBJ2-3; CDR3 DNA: TGTGCCAGCAGCGCGACACCTGGACGAGAGGGCACAGATACGCAGTATTTT; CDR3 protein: CASSATPGREGTDTQYF
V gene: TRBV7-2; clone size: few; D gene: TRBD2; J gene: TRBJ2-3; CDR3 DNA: TGTGCCAGCAGTCAAGGGGATTTAGCGGGGCTTTTCACAGATACGCAGTATTTT; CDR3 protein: CASSQGDLAGLFTDTQYF